This TCR beta chain is drawn from a study of T-cell memory formation after mild COVID-19. V was cut by 10 bases and J by 6 bases, with 15 bases left in between. The CDR3 runs 12 residues. TCRdb re-derived calls from the 5' RACE reads in MiXCR, one entry per CDR3 protein. In the table there are 100,000 to 150,000 distinct CDR3 sequences, approximately 15% of which are singletons. This clonotype was obtained from an adult woman who had mild COVID-19 (a few samples of this study predate the infection). Cell type and time point are not known. Material for sequencing was PBMCs or a T cell subset sorted from them (not recorded which). The V and J genes are TRBV12-3 or TRBV12-4 and TRBJ1-2; D remains ambiguous. CDR3 DNA: TGTGCCACCCGGCCCCAACGGGATGGCTACACCTTC. Translation gives CATRPQRDGYTF.